This T cell receptor (beta chain) comes out of a study of blood T cell repertoires in COVID-19. Study information: The analysed material was cDNA or gDNA that came from T cells, B-cell-depleted T cells, or PBMCs.

The CDR3 has 14 residues. Germline CDR1 and CDR2: SGHNT and YENEEA. The ends were cut back, 4 bases at V and 4 bases at J, with 14 bases in the middle. In the study's own analysis: Reference gene primer amplification yielded estimated nucleated cell counts. Generated by immunoSEQ multiplex PCR, the TCRdb table keeps only in-frame clones and is missing some. The V and J calls and clone size come from that table; D and trimming were worked out from the DNA. Among approximately 78,000 clones listed, roughly 83% were seen once. The TCR originated in a woman older than 75 with acute or convalescent COVID-19. The chain joins TRBV11-3 to TRBJ2-7; D possibly corresponds to TRBD1 (5 bases). Sequencing used peripheral blood. DNA of the CDR3: TGTGCCAGCAGCTACCATACGCAGGGTTACGAGCAGTACTTC. It codes for CASSYHTQGYEQYF.